What follows are 27 T cell receptor beta chains derived from one specimen sequenced in a study of T-cell memory formation after mild COVID-19. Via MiXCR, TCRdb re-called the 5' RACE reads, giving one row per CDR3 protein. The sample lists under 300,000 distinct CDR3 sequences, less than 20% occurring once. Sequenced material: PBMCs or a T cell subset sorted from them (not recorded which). These receptors came from a man between 18 and 35 years old who had mild COVID-19 (a few samples of this study predate the infection). Cell type and time point are not known.

In this sample, this clonotype turned up a few times. The chain has TRBV7-2 and TRBJ2-3; 8 nucleotides align to TRBD2. The CDR3 length is 16 residues. J lost 1 base, V lost 5 bases, and 8 bases had no gene match. Germline V gene data show CDR1 as SGHTA and CDR2 as FQGNSA. The CDR3 DNA reads TGTGCCAGCAGCACCCTGACAGCGGGGGGCACAGATACGCAGTATTTT. It specifies CASSTLTAGGTDTQYF.

This clonotype was detected a few times. The V and J genes are TRBV12-3 or TRBV12-4 and TRBJ1-1; no clear D. This CDR3 has 13 residues. Trimming shortened V by 7 bases and J by 11 bases, and 20 bases separated the two germline ends. CDR3 nucleotides: TGTGCCAGCATAAAATTCTTGGAGGAAAAGGCTTTCTTT. Translating gives CASIKFLEEKAFF.

This chain connects TRBV3-1 to TRBJ2-2, with 7 bases aligning to TRBD2. The CDR3 runs to 13 residues. Germline assignment: CDR1 LGHDT and CDR2 YNNKEL (reference sequence). V lost 3 bases to trimming and J lost 9 bases; unmatched junction nucleotides: 4. The CDR3 spells CASSQGGTRELFF. The CDR3 DNA reads TGTGCCAGCAGCCAGGGAGGGACCCGGGAGCTGTTTTTT.

Ten or more counts support this clonotype. This chain links TRBV12-3 or TRBV12-4 with TRBJ1-2, with D perhaps TRBD1 (6 bases). This CDR3 is built from 13 residues. The ends were cut back, 2 bases at V and 8 bases at J, with 12 bases in the middle. This CDR3 reads CASSLRGAIGYTF. DNA of the CDR3: TGTGCCAGCAGTTTACGGGGGGCGATAGGCTACACCTTC.

This clonotype was observed many times. The CDR3 is CASYNNLRTDTQYF. CDR3 DNA sequence: TGCGCCAGCTATAATAATCTCCGCACAGATACGCAGTATTTT. This sequence joins TRBV5-1 and TRBJ2-3, with D uncertain. Trimming stripped 7 bases from V and 1 base from J, with 13 bases between. This CDR3 region has 14 residues. CDR1 and CDR2 (germline): SGHRS, YFSETQ. The variable domain in full, with the rest retrieved from reference TRBV5-1 and TRBJ2-3, is KAGVTQTPRYLIKTRGQQVTLSCSPISGHRSVSWYQQTPGQGLQFLFEYFSETQRNKGNFPGRFSGRQFSNSRSEMNVSTLELGDSALYLCASYNNLRTDTQYFGPGTRLTVL.

The chain links TRBV5-1 to TRBJ2-7, with 7 bases lining up with TRBD1. The V and J ends lost 3 bases and 7 bases, in that order; junction bases with no gene match: 7. The germline gives CDR1 SGHRS, CDR2 YFSETQ. This CDR3 has 13 residues. CDR3 region: CASSSDRSKEQYF. The CDR3 nucleotides are TGCGCCAGCAGCTCGGACAGGTCGAAGGAGCAGTACTTC. Full variable domain (rest looked up from reference TRBV5-1 and TRBJ2-7): KAGVTQTPRYLIKTRGQQVTLSCSPISGHRSVSWYQQTPGQGLQFLFEYFSETQRNKGNFPGRFSGRQFSNSRSEMNVSTLELGDSALYLCASSSDRSKEQYFGPGTRLTVT.

This clonotype has ten or more counts. The chain links TRBV6-1 to TRBJ1-5, with 8 positions matching TRBD1. The CDR3 consists of 16 residues. CDR1 and CDR2 from the germline V gene are MNHNS and SASEGT. Germline trimming cut 3 bases from V and 3 bases from J; bases unmatched to any gene: 7. The CDR3 nucleotides read TGTGCCAGCAGTGACCCCGGGCAGGGGGCCAATCAGCCCCAGCATTTT. Translating it yields CASSDPGQGANQPQHF.

The chain joins TRBV20-1 to TRBJ2-7; D unresolved. Germline loops: CDR1 DFQATT, CDR2 SNEGSKA (reference sequence). The CDR3 sequence is 12 residues long. Trimming cost V 3 bases and J 0 bases, with 6 bases left between them. This chain's CDR3 is CSASLSSYEQYV. Here the CDR3 DNA reads TGCAGTGCTAGCCTGAGCTCCTACGAGCAGTACGTC.

This clonotype was seen only a few times. V and J are TRBV7-2 and TRBJ2-5; 8 bases match TRBD2. The CDR3 extends over 15 amino acids. V gave up 5 bases and J gave up 5 bases; unmatched junction bases: 10. Germline loops: CDR1 SGHTA, CDR2 FQGNSA. CDR3 loop: CASSLNTPGGETQYF. Written as DNA, the CDR3 is TGTGCCAGCAGCCTGAACACCCCGGGGGGGGAGACCCAGTACTTC.

The V and J genes are TRBV7-9 and TRBJ1-2; 8 bases are shared with TRBD1. This CDR3 region has 13 residues. The V gene end was trimmed by 6 bases and the J gene end by 7 bases; junction bases not matched to a gene: 7. Looked up from germline, CDR1 is SEHNR and CDR2 is FQNEAQ (reference sequence). CDR3 loop: CASSRQGASGYTF. CDR3 bases: TGTGCCAGCAGTCGTCAGGGGGCCTCTGGCTACACCTTC.

This clonotype was seen more than once but under ten times. The genes are TRBV15 and TRBJ2-7; 10 bases are shared with TRBD1. The CDR3 has 14 residues. Trimming removed 4 bases from V and 4 bases from J; junction bases left unmatched: 4. Germline assignment: CDR1 LNHNV and CDR2 YYDKDF (reference sequence). This CDR3 is CATSTGQGDYEQYF. The DNA of the CDR3 is TGTGCCACCAGCACCGGACAGGGGGATTACGAGCAGTACTTC. Using reference TRBV15 and TRBJ2-7 for the parts outside the CDR3, the full variable domain is DAMVIQNPRYQVTQFGKPVTLSCSQTLNHNVMYWYQQKSSQAPKLLFHYYDKDFNNEADTPDNFQSRRPNTSFCFLDIRSPGLGDTAMYLCATSTGQGDYEQYFGPGTRLTVT.

This clonotype was seen more than once but under ten times. This chain connects TRBV20-1 to TRBJ2-7, with TRBD1 identical over 8 bases. The CDR3 is 17 amino acids. Germline assignment: CDR1 DFQATT and CDR2 SNEGSKA (reference sequence). The V gene end was trimmed by 6 bases and the J gene end by 0 bases; junction bases not matched to a gene: 16. CDR3 in amino acids: CSATGGQGRRGSYEQYV. DNA of the CDR3: TGCAGTGCCACAGGAGGACAGGGCCGAAGAGGCTCCTACGAGCAGTACGTC.

This clonotype was detected only once. The rearrangement links TRBV3-1 to TRBJ1-2; D gene ambiguous. The ends were cut back, 4 bases at V and 0 bases at J, with 15 bases in the middle. The CDR3 is 16 residues long. Germline V gives CDR1 LGHDT, CDR2 YNNKEL (reference sequence). The CDR3 DNA sequence: TGTGCCAGCAGCCCCCTCGGGTCGGACTCTAACTATGGCTACACCTTC. Translating gives CASSPLGSDSNYGYTF. The entire variable domain, with the rest obtained from reference TRBV3-1 and TRBJ1-2, is as follows: DTAVSQTPKYLVTQMGNDKSIKCEQNLGHDTMYWYKQDSKKFLKIMFSYNNKELIINETVPNRFSPKSPDKAHLNLHINSLELGDSAVYFCASSPLGSDSNYGYTFGSGTRLTVV.

The rearrangement uses TRBV10-3 and TRBJ1-2; D remains ambiguous. This CDR3 spans 14 amino acids. The germline V and J ends were trimmed by 0 bases and 2 bases, with 7 bases remaining between them. Looked up from germline, CDR1 is ENHRY and CDR2 is SYGVKD. CDR3 nucleotide sequence: TGTGCCATCAGTGAGTCGAACACAAACTATGGCTACACCTTC. It codes for CAISESNTNYGYTF.

In this sample, this clonotype turned up a few times. The V call is TRBV4-1, the J call TRBJ2-2, with D perhaps TRBD1 or TRBD2 (5 bases each). This CDR3 comprises 15 residues. Germline V gene sequence: CDR1 MGHRA, CDR2 YSYEKL. Trimming left V 1 base short and J 7 bases short, with 13 bases between. In DNA, the CDR3 is TGCGCCAGCAGCCAAGCAATACCGAGGGGCGGGGAGCTGTTTTTT. It specifies CASSQAIPRGGELFF.

The chain joins TRBV11-3 to TRBJ2-4; D gene ambiguous. CDR3 length equals 13 residues. Germline-derived CDR1 and CDR2 are SGHNT and YENEEA. V was shortened by 5 bases and J by 8 bases, with 13 bases between the two germline ends. CDR3 protein: CASSQSGVDIQYF. CDR3 nucleotide sequence: TGTGCCAGCAGCCAGTCTGGAGTGGACATTCAGTACTTC. The full variable domain, in which reference TRBV11-3 and TRBJ2-4 provide the parts outside the CDR3, is EAGVVQSPRYKIIEKKQPVAFWCNPISGHNTLYWYLQNLGQGPELLIRYENEEAVDDSQLPKDRFSAERLKGVDSTLKIQPAELGDSAVYLCASSQSGVDIQYFGAGTRLSVL.

This clonotype was observed a handful of times. The rearrangement links TRBV7-2 to TRBJ1-1; the D is unclear. CDR1 is SGHTA and CDR2 is FQGNSA in the germline V gene. The CDR3 loop spans 13 amino acids. Trimming pared 5 bases from V and 1 base from J, leaving 8 bases between. The CDR3 here is CASSATGNTEAFF. For the CDR3, the DNA is TGTGCCAGCAGCGCCACGGGGAACACTGAAGCTTTCTTT.

This clonotype was found a few times. The rearrangement links TRBV6-6 to TRBJ2-4; D is uncertain. The CDR3 runs 15 residues. V was pared by 6 bases and J by 0 bases, with 12 bases between. Per germline, CDR1 MNHNY and CDR2 SVGAGI (reference sequence). DNA of the CDR3: TGTGCCAGCAGATCAAAGACGGTAGCCAAAAACATTCAGTACTTC. Protein: CASRSKTVAKNIQYF.

The sample holds a few counts of this clonotype. The rearrangement joins TRBV24-1 to TRBJ2-2; possible D gene TRBD1, 6 bases. V shed 3 bases and J shed 2 bases, with 12 bases lying between them. Per germline, CDR1 KGHDR and CDR2 SFDVKD. The CDR3 is made up of 16 amino acids. The CDR3 loop reads CATSDPGTSNTGELFF. CDR3 sequence (DNA): TGTGCCACCAGTGATCCCGGGACATCCAACACCGGGGAGCTGTTTTTT.

This clonotype occurred a few times. The chain has TRBV4-3 and TRBJ2-7; perhaps TRBD1 as D (5 bases). Between the trimmed V and J ends, which lost 0 bases and 3 bases, there was a span of 12 bases. The CDR3 is made up of 15 amino acids. Germline lookup yields CDR1 LGHNA and CDR2 YSLEER. For the CDR3, the DNA is TGCGCCAGCAGCCAAGATTGGGGCTACTACTACGAGCAGTACTTC. As protein: CASSQDWGYYYEQYF.

The chain has TRBV30 and TRBJ1-2; D is ambiguous. CDR1 is GTSNPN, CDR2 SVGIG, per germline (reference sequence). V was pared by 6 bases and J by 4 bases, with 9 bases between. This CDR3 has 11 residues. The CDR3 DNA follows: TGTGCCTGCGCAATAAGCTATGGCTACACCTTC. It is translated as CACAISYGYTF.

The chain is built from TRBV7-2 and TRBJ1-6; D is perhaps TRBD1 (6 bases). V lost 6 bases to trimming and J lost 8 bases, with 14 bases between them. The germline gives CDR1 SGHTA, CDR2 FQGNSA. This CDR3 region has 14 residues. The chain's CDR3 is CASSGGGRDSPLHF. CDR3 nucleotide sequence: TGTGCCAGCAGTGGAGGGGGAAGGGATTCACCCCTCCACTTT.

The genes are TRBV7-2 and TRBJ1-2, with TRBD1 matching over 9 bases. Germline loops: CDR1 SGHTA, CDR2 FQGNSA. The ends lost 3 bases at V and 2 bases at J; junction bases unmatched: 1. The length of the CDR3 is 14 residues. The CDR3 DNA is TGTGCCAGCAGCTTTGACAGGGGGAACTATGGCTACACCTTC. This translates into CASSFDRGNYGYTF.

The chain couples TRBV7-2 to TRBJ2-2; D may match TRBD1 or TRBD2 (5 bases each). Germline loops: CDR1 SGHTA, CDR2 FQGNSA. The CDR3 spans 14 residues. Trimming took off 3 bases at V and 4 bases at J, with 9 bases between the two ends. This chain's CDR3 is CASSLWGSTGELFF. The CDR3 DNA reads TGTGCCAGCAGCTTGTGGGGGAGCACCGGGGAGCTGTTTTTT.

This clonotype showed up just a few times. V gene TRBV7-2 combines with J gene TRBJ2-2; 10 positions match TRBD2. Per germline, CDR1 SGHTA and CDR2 FQGNSA. V lost 5 bases, J lost 0 bases, and 9 bases stayed unmatched. CDR3 length equals 18 residues. As DNA, the CDR3 is TGTGCCAGCAGCCCCAGGGCCAGCGGGGGGGCGAACACCGGGGAGCTGTTTTTT. Translating gives CASSPRASGGANTGELFF.

This rearrangement joins TRBV18 to TRBJ2-4, with D tentatively TRBD2 (5 bases). Germline V lookup: CDR1 KGHSH, CDR2 LQKENI. Trimming took 6 bases from V and 7 from J, leaving 13 bases between them. This CDR3 is 13 amino acids long. This CDR3 is CASSPGSGNIQYF. Written as DNA, the CDR3 is TGTGCCAGCTCCCCGGGATCGGGGAACATTCAGTACTTC.

In its sample, this clonotype was seen a few times. V gene TRBV20-1 combines with J gene TRBJ2-2; the D is unclear. V lost 5 bases to trimming and J lost 4 bases, with 14 bases between them. CDR1 and CDR2 from the germline V gene are DFQATT and SNEGSKA (reference sequence). The CDR3 runs to 14 residues. CDR3: CSAHPHRATGELFF. The CDR3 nucleotides are TGCAGTGCTCACCCCCATAGGGCCACCGGGGAGCTGTTTTTT.